Below are 30 T cell receptor beta chains sequenced from a single sample in a study of cytomegalovirus exposure and HLA in healthy donors. The PCR employed 60 Vbeta primers together with 13 Jbeta primers. TCRdb's table, derived via immunoSEQ multiplex PCR, lists solely in-frame clones and lacks some. The sample shows some 110,000 clones, 75% of them seen only once. The specimen sequenced was PBMCs. These receptors all stem from a man aged 40-50 years in good health and CMV-seronegative.

The V and J genes are TRBV2 and TRBJ1-6; D is uncertain. The CDR3 loop spans 14 amino acids. CDR1 and CDR2 (germline): SNHLY, FYNNEI. V shed 5 bases and J shed 3 bases, with 8 bases lying between them. The CDR3: CASSIGLYNSPLHF. The CDR3 DNA is TGTGCCAGCAGTATCGGACTCTATAATTCACCCCTCCACTTT.

This chain connects TRBV28 to TRBJ2-2, with 9 nucleotides matching TRBD2. CDR1 is MDHEN, CDR2 SYDVKM, per germline. This CDR3 has 20 residues. J was trimmed by 4 bases and V by 2 bases; bases with no gene match: 17. CDR3 DNA sequence: TGTGCCAGCAGTTTAGCCCCCCATTGGCGGGGGGGAGGGAGCACCGGGGAGCTGTTTTTT. The encoded protein is CASSLAPHWRGGGSTGELFF. Combining the CDR3 with reference TRBV28 and TRBJ2-2 gives the whole variable domain DVKVTQSSRYLVKRTGEKVFLECVQDMDHENMFWYRQDPGLGLRLIYFSYDVKMKEKGDIPEGYSVSREKKERFSLILESASTNQTSMYLCASSLAPHWRGGGSTGELFFGEGSRLTVL.

In its sample, this clone was seen a few times. The V call is TRBV5-1, the J call TRBJ2-2; 9 bases fit TRBD2. CDR3 size: 16 residues. Trimming removed 0 bases from V and 7 bases from J; junction bases left unmatched: 7. Germline V gene sequence: CDR1 SGHRS, CDR2 YFSETQ. CDR3 in amino acids: CASSLASRGGGGELFF. The CDR3 nucleotides read TGCGCCAGCAGCTTGGCCTCGCGGGGGGGCGGCGGGGAGCTGTTTTTT.

The rearrangement uses TRBV10-2 and TRBJ2-3, with TRBD1 identical over 8 bases. Germline values: CDR1 WSHSY, CDR2 SAAADI. This CDR3 is built from 16 residues. Trimming removed 4 bases from V and 3 bases from J; junction bases left unmatched: 9. The CDR3 sequence is CASSVAGGMGTDTQYF. The CDR3, as DNA: TGCGCCAGCAGTGTGGCAGGGGGCATGGGTACAGATACGCAGTATTTT.

This clone is labeled as medium-sized. The chain joins TRBV6-4 to TRBJ2-1; TRBD1 matches 11 bases. The CDR3 extends over 14 amino acids. Germline CDR1 is MRHNA and CDR2 is SNTAGT. J lost 6 bases, V lost 2 bases, and 0 bases had no gene match. The CDR3 reads CASSDGTGGNEQFF. The CDR3 DNA follows: TGTGCCAGCAGTGACGGGACAGGGGGCAATGAGCAGTTCTTC.

V is TRBV4-1 and J is TRBJ1-5, with 7 bases that match TRBD1. Germline V lookup: CDR1 MGHRA, CDR2 YSYEKL. Unmatched junction bases numbered 17, after V lost 0 bases and J lost 6 bases. The CDR3 length is 19 residues. CDR3 amino acids: CASSQEWGTLGTASQPQHF. The CDR3 nucleotides read TGCGCCAGCAGCCAAGAGTGGGGGACCCTCGGGACAGCAAGTCAGCCCCAGCATTTT.

This chain links TRBV7-9 with TRBJ2-4; D is ambiguous. The CDR3 totals 13 residues. Germline CDR1 and CDR2: SEHNR and FQNEAQ (reference sequence). Between the trimmed V and J ends, which lost 3 bases and 1 base, there was a span of 4 bases. DNA for the CDR3: TGTGCCAGCAGCTTCACTGCCAAAAACATTCAGTACTTC. Its translation is CASSFTAKNIQYF. The full variable domain, rest sourced from reference TRBV7-9 and TRBJ2-4, is DTGVSQNPRHKITKRGQNVTFRCDPISEHNRLYWYRQTLGQGPEFLTYFQNEAQLEKSRLLSDRFSAERPKGSFSTLEIQRTEQGDSAMYLCASSFTAKNIQYFGAGTRLSVL.

The chain is built from TRBV19 and TRBJ1-5, with D perhaps TRBD1 (5 bases). CDR1 is LNHDA, CDR2 SQIVND, per germline (reference sequence). This CDR3 region has 13 residues. Trimming shortened V by 5 bases and J by 5 bases, and 10 bases separated the two germline ends. The CDR3 loop reads CASSPDTYQPQHF. The CDR3 DNA reads as TGTGCCAGTAGTCCGGACACTTATCAGCCCCAGCATTTT.

The chain recombines TRBV14 with TRBJ2-5; 12 bases line up with TRBD2. V trimming: 4 bases; J trimming: 1 base; junction bases outside the gene matches: 4. Germline V lookup: CDR1 SGHDN, CDR2 FVKESK. This CDR3 contains 16 residues. CDR3 sequence (DNA): TGTGCCAGCAGCCTCGGGACTAGCGGGCCCCAAGAGACCCAGTACTTC. Translation gives CASSLGTSGPQETQYF.

This sequence joins TRBV7-3 and TRBJ2-1; 9 bases map to TRBD2. After removal of 3 bases from V and 9 bases from J, the junction contained 6 bases not matched to a gene. Germline V lookup: CDR1 SGHTA, CDR2 FQGTGA. The CDR3 loop spans 14 amino acids. CDR3 nucleotide sequence: TGTGCCAGCAGCTTCGGCGGGGGGGCCCGTGAGCAGTTCTTC. Translating it yields CASSFGGGAREQFF.

This clone was recorded once. The gene calls are TRBV25-1 and TRBJ1-6; 7 bases are shared with TRBD1. The CDR3 contains 14 residues. Losses at the gene ends were 2 bases for V and 14 bases for J; bases not matched to a gene: 9. Looked up from germline, CDR1 is MGHDK and CDR2 is SYGVNS. The CDR3 spells CASSEGTAVNTLHF. CDR3 sequence (DNA): TGTGCCAGCAGTGAAGGGACAGCGGTGAACACCCTCCACTTT.

The chain carries TRBV6-1 and TRBJ1-4, with 8 bases that match TRBD1. J was trimmed by 8 bases and V by 6 bases; bases with no gene match: 11. Germline V CDR1 and CDR2: MNHNS, SASEGT. The CDR3 runs 15 residues. The CDR3 here is CASSRGQGAGEKLFF. The CDR3 DNA reads as TGTGCCAGCAGCCGAGGGCAGGGGGCTGGGGAAAAACTGTTTTTT.

The J gene is TRBJ2-7, the V gene TRBV6-1; possible D gene TRBD1, 5 bases. With 1 base removed from V and 3 bases from J, the gap between germline ends came to 13 bases. The CDR3 totals 15 residues. Per the germline V gene, CDR1 is MNHNS and CDR2 is SASEGT. The CDR3 loop is CASSEEDSQSYEQYF. CDR3 in DNA: TGTGCCAGCAGTGAAGAAGACAGTCAAAGCTACGAGCAGTACTTC.

Points on this clone: Other nucleotide sequences from this sample produce the same CDR3. V gene TRBV5-1 combines with J gene TRBJ2-3; 9 bases map to TRBD2. V shed 0 bases and J 3 bases; nucleotides not matched to a gene: 2. The V gene's germline CDR1 is SGHRS and CDR2 YFSETQ. This CDR3 is 15 amino acids long. The CDR3 region is CASSLELAGTDTQYF. DNA of the CDR3: TGCGCCAGCAGCTTGGAGCTAGCGGGGACAGATACGCAGTATTTT.

The rearrangement joins TRBV11-2 to TRBJ2-5; the match to TRBD2 covers 9 bases. The V gene end was trimmed by 5 bases and the J gene end by 1 base; junction bases not matched to a gene: 2. The CDR3 is made up of 14 amino acids. Germline-derived CDR1 and CDR2 are SGHAT and FQNNGV. CDR3 nucleotides: TGTGCCAGCAGCCCAGCGGGGGGCCAAGAGACCCAGTACTTC. This encodes CASSPAGGQETQYF.

The chain is built from TRBV2 and TRBJ2-3; 8 positions match TRBD1. Germline values: CDR1 SNHLY, CDR2 FYNNEI. The CDR3 covers 16 residues. With V trimmed by 5 bases and J by 6 bases, 13 bases remained unmatched. This CDR3 is CASSHLLGQGSDTQYF. DNA of the CDR3: TGTGCCAGCAGTCATCTCCTTGGACAGGGCTCGGATACGCAGTATTTT.

By share, this clone ranks as medium-sized. V gene TRBV6-1 combines with J gene TRBJ2-3; no reliable D call. In germline, CDR1 is MNHNS, CDR2 SASEGT. The length of the CDR3 is 14 residues. Trimming took off 9 bases at V and 3 bases at J, with 16 bases between the two ends. In DNA, the CDR3 is TGTGCCAGTACACGATGGGTGGAGACAGATACGCAGTATTTT. It yields the protein CASTRWVETDTQYF.

The chain couples TRBV5-4 to TRBJ1-2, with D unclear. This CDR3 comprises 14 residues. V lost 0 bases and J lost 4, with 10 bases in between. Germline V gene data show CDR1 as SGHNT and CDR2 as YYREEE (reference sequence). The CDR3 reads CASSLDGVLYGYTF. In DNA form, the CDR3 reads TGTGCCAGCAGCTTGGACGGGGTCCTCTATGGCTACACCTTC.

The CDR3, as DNA: TGTGCCAGCAGTGGTAACTTCTACAATGAGCAGTTCTTC. Protein product: CASSGNFYNEQFF. This chain uses TRBV6-1 with TRBJ2-1; D unclear. Trimming pared 4 bases from V and 3 bases from J, leaving 7 bases between. Germline V gene lookup returns CDR1 MNHNS and CDR2 SASEGT. CDR3 length equals 13 residues.

This chain connects TRBV2 to TRBJ1-2; D might be TRBD1 (5 bases). Germline assignment: CDR1 SNHLY and CDR2 FYNNEI. V lost 9 bases and J lost 3, with 20 bases in between. The CDR3 has 15 amino acids. This CDR3 reads CARGGISRGDYGYTF. The DNA for the CDR3 is TGTGCCAGGGGGGGAATTTCGAGGGGCGACTATGGCTACACCTTC.

In its sample, this clone was seen once. The V and J genes are TRBV4-1 and TRBJ1-6; D gene uncertain. Germline V gives CDR1 MGHRA, CDR2 YSYEKL. V lost 1 base, J lost 4 bases, and 5 bases lay in between. The CDR3 contains 14 residues. CDR3 amino acids: CASSQGDYNSPLHF. For the CDR3, the DNA is TGCGCCAGCAGCCAAGGCGATTATAATTCACCCCTCCACTTT.

The chain couples TRBV11-2 to TRBJ2-2; the match to TRBD2 covers 13 bases. This CDR3 has 18 residues. CDR1 is SGHAT and CDR2 is FQNNGV in the germline V gene. The V segment lost 3 bases and the J segment 6 bases; nucleotides outside the gene matches: 10. CDR3 amino acids: CASSFTSGGASGAGELFF. Written as DNA, the CDR3 is TGTGCCAGCAGCTTTACTAGCGGGGGGGCCTCAGGCGCCGGGGAGCTGTTTTTT.

In this sample, this clone turned up a few times. V and J are TRBV5-6 and TRBJ2-2; TRBD1 matches at 7 bases. CDR1 and CDR2 (germline): SGHDT, YYEEEE. V shed 0 bases and J 4 bases; nucleotides not matched to a gene: 9. The CDR3 consists of 17 residues. CDR3 amino acids: CASSLVDRAITTGELFF. CDR3 DNA sequence: TGTGCCAGCAGCTTGGTCGACAGGGCAATAACCACCGGGGAGCTGTTTTTT.

This chain joins TRBV5-6 and TRBJ1-2, with D tentatively TRBD1 (5 bases). Germline assignment: CDR1 SGHDT and CDR2 YYEEEE. The CDR3 has 16 residues. Deletions cut 4 bases from V and 4 bases from J, with 20 bases between. The CDR3 sequence is CASSGGTVGPGYGYTF. The CDR3 DNA sequence: TGTGCCAGCAGCGGAGGGACCGTGGGCCCGGGCTATGGCTACACCTTC.

This sequence joins TRBV28 and TRBJ2-1, with 10 positions matching TRBD2. Germline CDR1 reads MDHEN; CDR2 reads SYDVKM. The CDR3 has 17 amino acids. V dropped 6 bases and J dropped 8; count of bases not matched to a gene: 16. The CDR3: CASSRIGLAGGADEQFF. In DNA, the CDR3 is TGTGCCAGCAGCCGCATCGGTTTAGCGGGGGGAGCCGATGAGCAGTTCTTC.

The chain is built from TRBV7-2 and TRBJ1-4, with 9 bases that match TRBD1. CDR1 and CDR2 (germline): SGHTA, FQGNSA. The CDR3 extends over 14 amino acids. With 5 bases clipped from V and 7 bases from J, the junction kept 5 bases outside the gene matches. Written as DNA, the CDR3 is TGTGCCAGCAGCACGGACAGGGGAAGTGAAAAACTGTTTTTT. Translated: CASSTDRGSEKLFF.

The J gene is TRBJ2-1, the V gene TRBV4-2, with 7 bases lining up with TRBD2. Germline V gene data show CDR1 as LGHNA and CDR2 as YNFKEQ. This CDR3 comprises 16 residues. V shed 1 base, J shed 0 bases, and the junction held 3 bases outside the gene matches. Written as DNA, the CDR3 is TGTGCCAGCAGCCAAGGCGGGGGAAACTCCTACAATGAGCAGTTCTTC. Translating gives CASSQGGGNSYNEQFF.

The V call is TRBV7-9, the J call TRBJ1-4, with TRBD1 identical over 8 bases. The CDR3 totals 14 residues. Germline lookup yields CDR1 SEHNR and CDR2 FQNEAQ (reference sequence). J lost 7 bases, V lost 1 base, and 2 bases had no gene match. The CDR3 nucleotides read TGTGCCAGCAGCTTAGGCACAGGGGGTGAAAAACTGTTTTTT. It translates to CASSLGTGGEKLFF.

The chain combines TRBV5-1 with TRBJ1-2; TRBD1 is a possible D gene (6 bases). There are 14 residues in the CDR3. The germline V gene encodes CDR1 SGHRS and CDR2 YFSETQ. V lost 6 bases, J lost 0 bases, and 12 bases lay in between. The CDR3 protein is CASNPDSSNYGYTF. CDR3 nucleotides: TGCGCCAGCAATCCGGACAGTTCTAACTATGGCTACACCTTC.

In its sample, this clone was seen a few times. V and J are TRBV15 and TRBJ1-3, with D possibly being TRBD1 (5 bases). This CDR3 has 14 amino acids. Germline loops: CDR1 LNHNV, CDR2 YYDKDF (reference sequence). The ends were cut back, 4 bases at V and 9 bases at J, with 16 bases in the middle. DNA of the CDR3: TGTGCCACCAGCAAAAGGACGGGACTTACCACCATATATTTT. It yields the protein CATSKRTGLTTIYF.